The entry below describes one T cell receptor beta chain. What it binds is unknown. The data were obtained in a study of cytomegalovirus exposure and HLA in healthy donors. Study conclusions and caveats: Later on, an analysis found that several of the most significant clusters appeared to be linked to common viral pathogens, which included parvovirus B19.

The PCR was carried out with 60 Vbeta primers and 13 Jbeta primers. Data came from immunoSEQ multiplex PCR; TCRdb stores just in-frame clones and leaves some out. The data hold about 130,000 clones, with 81% observed a single time. The CDR3 consists of 15 residues. Germline CDR1 LNHDA, CDR2 SQIVND (reference sequence). The V segment lost 6 bases and the J segment 0 bases; nucleotides outside the gene matches: 5. This receptor was taken from a woman between 40 and 55 years old in good health and CMV-seropositive. Specimen: PBMCs. V and J are TRBV19 and TRBJ2-1; 7 nucleotides match TRBD1. The CDR3 region has the DNA TGTGCCAGTAGGCAGGGGGTCGTCTCCTACAATGAGCAGTTCTTC. Translation gives CASRQGVVSYNEQFF.